This T cell receptor beta chain was sequenced in a study of T cell changes during pregnancy in multiple sclerosis (dated by TCRdb to the late 2010s). Some background on the complete study: Changes in the T cell repertoire over the course of pregnancy were examined in this study in women with multiple sclerosis.

As to this clone: The specificity of this receptor is unknown. One base away there is no much larger clone; base qualities are not given.

The method behind the library was the immunoSEQ multiplex PCR assay. TCRdb mirrors the immuneACCESS table, restricted to in-frame sequences. Some clones are absent from its copies; in checked studies, under half trace to an unresolved V gene, and the reason for the others is unknown. The sample table lists fewer than 55,000 clones, roughly 90% of them with a count of one. The top ten constitute less than 2% of the sample. The germline V gene yields LGHNA for CDR1 and YNFKEQ for CDR2. The CDR3 starts with the cysteine, ends with the phenylalanine, and has 15 residues. Only the CDR3 portion is preserved as DNA: 45 bases, with reading frame beginning at the first base. The germline V and J ends show losses of 4 bases and 3 bases respectively, and no gene match explains 2 bases of the junction.

This TCR was recovered from a female donor with multiple sclerosis, enrolled in a pregnancy study. This specimen was peripheral blood, taken in the first trimester of pregnancy. The rearranged chain carries TRBV4-2 and TRBJ2-2; TRBD1 fits 10 bases in the junction. The CDR3 loop reads CASSPGTGDTGELFF. At the DNA level, the sequence is TGTGCCAGCAGCCCCGGGACAGGGGACACCGGGGAGCTGTTTTTT.